One sample yielded the 16 T cell receptor beta chains listed below, sequenced in a study of blood T cell repertoires in COVID-19. TCRdb's table, derived via immunoSEQ multiplex PCR, lists solely in-frame clones and lacks some. The sample includes roughly 50,000 clones, 79% of them seen just once. Specimen: peripheral blood. These receptors were obtained from a man between 60 and 70 years old with acute or convalescent COVID-19.

The gene calls are TRBV27 and TRBJ2-3, with 13 bases identical to TRBD2. From germline, CDR1 is MNHEY and CDR2 SMNVEV (reference sequence). The CDR3 has 18 residues. The trim removed 6 bases at V and 9 bases at J, leaving 18 bases unmatched. The CDR3 nucleotides read TGTGCCAGCAGGCGTACAGGGGTAAGGACTAGCGGGAGCCCGACGCAGTATTTT. The encoded protein is CASRRTGVRTSGSPTQYF.

This sequence joins TRBV14 and TRBJ1-1; D gene uncertain. The CDR3 is made up of 11 amino acids. The V and J ends lost 3 bases and 10 bases respectively, with 9 bases between them. The germline gives CDR1 SGHDN, CDR2 FVKESK. The CDR3 DNA reads TGTGCCAGCAGCCATGGAGCTGGAGCTTTCTTT. This encodes CASSHGAGAFF.

This clone appeared a few times. The chain combines TRBV11-1 with TRBJ2-7; weak D call: TRBD1 (5 bases). The CDR3 spans 15 residues. The germline V gene has CDR1 SGHAT and CDR2 FQDESV (reference sequence). V lost 4 bases, J lost 1 base, and 14 bases lay in between. The CDR3 bases are TGTGCCAGCAGCTCCTTGACAGAACCATCCTACGAGCAGTACTTC. Translated: CASSSLTEPSYEQYF.

This clone appeared a few times. This chain joins TRBV10-3 and TRBJ2-7; the match to TRBD1 covers 9 bases. Trimming removed 5 bases from V and 2 bases from J; junction bases left unmatched: 13. From germline, CDR1 is ENHRY and CDR2 SYGVKD. This CDR3 has 17 residues. CDR3 sequence reads: CAISSTFRDRVTYEQYF. CDR3 nucleotide sequence: TGTGCCATCAGTTCTACCTTCCGGGACAGGGTAACCTACGAGCAGTACTTC.

The chain joins TRBV28 to TRBJ2-2; D is undetermined. The length of the CDR3 is 13 residues. Germline V gene sequence: CDR1 MDHEN, CDR2 SYDVKM. V gave up 4 bases and J gave up 1 base, with 4 bases separating them. The CDR3 coding sequence is TGTGCCAGCAGTTCACTGAACACCGGGGAGCTGTTTTTT. Protein: CASSSLNTGELFF.

This chain uses TRBV27 with TRBJ1-3; tentatively, D is TRBD1 (6 bases). V was trimmed by 6 bases and J by 2 bases, leaving 14 bases between them. CDR1 is MNHEY and CDR2 is SMNVEV in the germline V gene (reference sequence). This CDR3 is built from 15 residues. The CDR3 protein is CASRKRGGAGNTIYF. CDR3 bases: TGTGCCAGCAGGAAAAGGGGGGGGGCTGGAAACACCATATATTTT.

On this clone: Its ends do not fully match the called genes, so a read error is possible. The chain is built from TRBV7-7 and TRBJ2-1; TRBD2 is a possible D gene (6 bases). Germline values: CDR1 SSHAT, CDR2 FNYEAQ (reference sequence). CDR3 length: 15 residues. DNA for the CDR3: TGTGCTAGCAGCCCCGGTAGCGGAATTTACAATGAGCAGTTCTTC. It is translated as CASSPGSGIYNEQFF.

The chain employs TRBV14 and TRBJ2-5; TRBD1 might be the D (6 bases). Germline CDR1 is SGHDN and CDR2 is FVKESK. The V end lost 5 bases, the J end lost 5 bases, and 15 bases lay between the germline ends. The CDR3 is made up of 14 amino acids. The CDR3 sequence is CASSSWGQRETQYF. The CDR3 nucleotides read TGTGCCAGCAGCTCCTGGGGGCAGCGGGAGACCCAGTACTTC.

The chain links TRBV6-4 to TRBJ2-3; D is perhaps TRBD1 (5 bases). V dropped 0 bases and J dropped 5 bases, with 6 bases sitting between them. Germline V CDR1 and CDR2: MRHNA, SNTAGT. This CDR3 has 13 residues. The chain's CDR3 is CASSDSRGDTQYF. CDR3 DNA sequence: TGTGCCAGCAGTGACTCAAGGGGAGATACGCAGTATTTT.

The chain combines TRBV19 with TRBJ1-1; maybe TRBD1 (6 bases). The CDR3 loop spans 14 amino acids. The V end was cut by 5 bases, the J end by 5 bases, with 15 bases between. From germline, CDR1 is LNHDA and CDR2 SQIVND (reference sequence). Here the CDR3 reads CASSSQQQGTEAFF. DNA of the CDR3: TGTGCCAGTAGTTCTCAGCAACAGGGAACTGAAGCTTTCTTT.

V gene TRBV11-2 combines with J gene TRBJ1-1; TRBD1 is a possible D gene (6 bases). CDR3 size: 14 residues. The germline V and J ends were trimmed by 4 bases and 1 base, with 10 bases remaining between them. CDR1 SGHAT and CDR2 FQNNGV come from the germline V gene. The CDR3 here is CASSSRGGNTEAFF. In DNA, the CDR3 is TGTGCCAGCAGCTCTAGGGGGGGGAACACTGAAGCTTTCTTT.

This chain links TRBV18 with TRBJ1-2; D remains unclear. Germline V gene sequence: CDR1 KGHSH, CDR2 LQKENI. The CDR3 spans 14 residues. The V end was cut by 0 bases, the J end by 4 bases, with 9 bases between. The CDR3 coding sequence is TGTGCCAGCTCACCACCGGCAGATGCCTATGGCTACACCTTC. Encoded protein: CASSPPADAYGYTF.

Concerning this clone itself: Without the conserved terminal phenylalanine or tryptophan, this CDR3 likely stems from a read error. It is unclear where the CDR3 begins or ends on the DNA, so no DNA is shown, and the CDR3 is as TCRdb lists it. The V call is TRBV6-5, the J call TRBJ1-2; the tabulated D call, TRBD1, remains unverified against the DNA. The CDR3 totals 11 residues, both ends included. Germline CDR1 MNHEY, CDR2 SVGAGI. Here the CDR3 reads CASSYGGQLFI.

This chain connects TRBV9 to TRBJ1-2; 9 bases map to TRBD1. V lost 3 bases to trimming and J lost 8 bases; unmatched junction nucleotides: 2. This CDR3 spans 12 amino acids. CDR1 is SGDLS and CDR2 is YYNGEE in the germline V gene. The CDR3 DNA reads TGTGCCAGCAGCGACAGGGGGCGAGGCTACACCTTC. Translating gives CASSDRGRGYTF.

The chain joins TRBV2 to TRBJ1-1, with D perhaps TRBD1 (5 bases). V was cut by 11 bases and J by 11 bases, with 27 bases left in between. This CDR3 is built from 14 residues. Per the germline V gene, CDR1 is SNHLY and CDR2 is FYNNEI. CDR3 DNA: TGTGCCTCCCACGCGGGACTGCATCGACCAGAGGCTTTCTTT. Residues: CASHAGLHRPEAFF. Based on the CDR3 plus reference TRBV2 and TRBJ1-1, the full variable domain is EPEVTQTPSHQVTQMGQEVILRCVPISNHLYFYWYRQILGQKVEFLVSFYNNEISEKSEIFDDQFSVERPDGSNFTLKIRSTKLEDSAMYFCASHAGLHRPEAFFGQGTRLTVV.

The chain joins TRBV19 to TRBJ1-3; TRBD1 is a possible D gene (5 bases). The V gene lost 7 bases and the J gene lost 3 bases, with 10 bases spanning the gap. The germline CDR1 and CDR2 sequences are LNHDA and SQIVND (reference sequence). This CDR3 spans 13 amino acids. CDR3 sequence (DNA): TGTGCCAGTACTCGGGGGAATGGAAACACCATATATTTT. This encodes CASTRGNGNTIYF.